The 18 T cell receptor beta chains below all came from one sample that was sequenced in a study of human T cells and chemical hapten exposure. TCRdb used MiXCR to reprocess the RACE reads, holding one entry per CDR3 protein. Of about 41,000 distinct CDR3 sequences in the sample, about 4.1% were seen once. Time point defined: healthy volunteer bleed at 2 weeks. Before extraction, the whole blood was not fractionated, and total RNA was taken from it. The sequencing input was whole blood. The receptors here all came from a human donor in good health. Some clones in this sample may be carry-over from other donors' samples.

In its sample, this clonotype was seen many times. The V and J genes are TRBV28 and TRBJ2-7, with 10 bases that match TRBD1. Trimming removed 4 bases from V and 1 base from J; junction bases left unmatched: 1. The CDR3 contains 14 residues. The germline V gene has CDR1 MDHEN and CDR2 SYDVKM. The CDR3 spells CASSWTGGSYEQYF. DNA for the CDR3: TGTGCCAGCAGTTGGACAGGGGGGTCCTACGAGCAGTACTTC. Drawing the rest from reference TRBV28 and TRBJ2-7, the complete variable domain is DVKVTQSSRYLVKRTGEKVFLECVQDMDHENMFWYRQDPGLGLRLIYFSYDVKMKEKGDIPEGYSVSREKKERFSLILESASTNQTSMYLCASSWTGGSYEQYFGPGTRLTVT.

This clonotype has only a few counts. The V gene is TRBV6-5, the J gene TRBJ1-3; no clear D gene. V shed 6 bases and J shed 0 bases, with 24 bases lying between them. This CDR3 has 19 residues. Per germline, CDR1 MNHEY and CDR2 SVGAGI. The CDR3 nucleotides read TGTGCCAGCAGATGGCAAAAGGCCCTAAAGTGGGGCTCTGGAAACACCATATATTTT. It translates to CASRWQKALKWGSGNTIYF.

This clonotype was observed at least ten times. The CDR3 spells CATADSIPYNEQFF. CDR3 DNA: TGTGCCACCGCGGACTCCATTCCCTACAATGAGCAGTTCTTC. The chain is built from TRBV24-1 and TRBJ2-1, with a tentative D call TRBD2 (5 bases). Between the trimmed V and J ends, which lost 9 bases and 2 bases, there was a span of 13 bases. The CDR3 has 14 residues. CDR1 and CDR2 from the germline V gene are KGHDR and SFDVKD.

This clonotype has ten or more counts. The rearrangement uses TRBV7-3 and TRBJ2-5; 8 nucleotides line up with TRBD1. CDR3 length equals 15 residues. Per the germline V gene, CDR1 is SGHTA and CDR2 is FQGTGA. V gave up 0 bases and J gave up 5 bases; unmatched junction bases: 5. The CDR3 sequence: CASSLTAGGGETQYF. The CDR3 DNA follows: TGTGCCAGCAGCTTAACAGCAGGGGGCGGTGAGACCCAGTACTTC. Combining the CDR3 with reference TRBV7-3 and TRBJ2-5 gives the whole variable domain GAGVSQTPSNKVTEKGKYVELRCDPISGHTALYWYRQSLGQGPEFLIYFQGTGAADDSGLPNDRFFAVRPEGSVSTLKIQRTERGDSAVYLCASSLTAGGGETQYFGPGTRLLVL.

This clonotype has more than one count but fewer than ten. The chain recombines TRBV30 with TRBJ2-1; D is uncertain. Looked up from germline, CDR1 is GTSNPN and CDR2 is SVGIG (reference sequence). This CDR3 is 11 amino acids long. The ends were cut back, 5 bases at V and 9 bases at J, with 11 bases in the middle. CDR3 amino acids: CAWAPFGEQFF. As DNA, the CDR3 is TGTGCCTGGGCCCCTTTCGGTGAGCAGTTCTTC.

Only a few counts were recorded for this clonotype. The genes are TRBV5-1 and TRBJ2-1, with D perhaps assigned TRBD1 or TRBD2 (5 bases each). Germline CDR1 is SGHRS and CDR2 is YFSETQ. V gave up 7 bases and J gave up 4 bases, with 15 bases separating them. The CDR3 totals 14 residues. CDR3 nucleotide sequence: TGCGCCAGCGGCACCGGGACGATATACAATGAGCAGTTCTTC. Translation: CASGTGTIYNEQFF.

This clonotype came up a few times. This rearrangement joins TRBV6-6 to TRBJ1-6; D might be TRBD1 (6 bases). Trimming removed 8 bases at V and 7 bases at J, with 18 bases between. The length of the CDR3 is 15 residues. The V gene's germline CDR1 is MNHNY and CDR2 SVGAGI (reference sequence). The CDR3 protein is CASRPPGGVNSPLHF. CDR3 nucleotide sequence: TGTGCCAGCCGCCCCCCGGGGGGCGTGAATTCACCCCTCCACTTT.

This clonotype was counted at least ten times. The genes are TRBV6-2 or TRBV6-3 and TRBJ2-1, with 9 bases aligning to TRBD2. After removal of 6 bases from V and 4 bases from J, the junction contained 7 bases not matched to a gene. CDR1 is MNHEY, CDR2 SVGEGT, per germline. The CDR3 is 15 amino acids. The CDR3 DNA reads TGTGCCAGCAGCATGCTAGCGGGGTTTTACAATGAGCAGTTCTTC. This sequence encodes CASSMLAGFYNEQFF.

J is TRBJ2-4 and V is TRBV6-6, with D perhaps matching TRBD1 (5 bases). The CDR3 totals 16 residues. Looked up from germline, CDR1 is MNHNY and CDR2 is SVGAGI (reference sequence). Trimming removed 2 bases at V and 1 base at J, with 12 bases between. The DNA for the CDR3 is TGTGCCAGCAGTTACCAGGGTGACGGGGCCAAAAACATTCAGTACTTC. It yields the protein CASSYQGDGAKNIQYF.

The chain links TRBV20-1 to TRBJ1-1; 8 nucleotides agree with TRBD1. The CDR3 spans 13 residues. V shed 3 bases, J shed 6 bases, and the junction held 6 bases outside the gene matches. Germline CDR1 DFQATT, CDR2 SNEGSKA (reference sequence). The DNA for the CDR3 is TGCAGTGCTAGTGACCAGGGGGCGCCTGAAGCTTTCTTT. Translating gives CSASDQGAPEAFF.

This clonotype has at least ten counts. This rearrangement joins TRBV28 to TRBJ2-7, with D uncertain. From germline, CDR1 is MDHEN and CDR2 SYDVKM. The V and J ends lost 10 bases and 4 bases respectively, with 11 bases between them. The CDR3 extends over 11 amino acids. CDR3 protein: CATLDGYEQYF. In DNA, the CDR3 is TGTGCCACCTTGGACGGTTACGAGCAGTACTTC.

This clonotype was seen ten or more times. The CDR3: CAISESGDLEPQHF. The CDR3 DNA is TGTGCCATCAGTGAATCTGGGGATTTGGAGCCCCAGCATTTT. This chain connects TRBV10-3 to TRBJ1-5; D remains unclear. CDR1 and CDR2 (germline): ENHRY, SYGVKD. The ends were cut back, 3 bases at V and 8 bases at J, with 14 bases in the middle. This CDR3 has 14 amino acids.

V usage is TRBV7-8 and J usage is TRBJ2-7; 10 positions agree with TRBD1. Trimming cost V 3 bases and J 4 bases; bases outside gene matches: 6. The CDR3 length is 15 residues. The germline V gene has CDR1 SGHVS and CDR2 FQNEAQ. CDR3 residues: CASSFRQGARYEQYF. CDR3 nucleotide sequence: TGTGCCAGCAGCTTCAGACAGGGGGCTCGGTACGAGCAGTACTTC. Using reference TRBV7-8 and TRBJ2-7 for the parts outside the CDR3, the full variable domain is GAGVSQSPRYKVAKRGQDVALRCDPISGHVSLFWYQQALGQGPEFLTYFQNEAQLDKSGLPSDRFFAERPEGSVSTLKIQRTQQEDSAVYLCASSFRQGARYEQYFGPGTRLTVT.

This clonotype was counted at least ten times. The chain employs TRBV20-1 and TRBJ2-1; D is uncertain. Between the trimmed V and J ends, which lost 5 bases and 4 bases, there was a span of 15 bases. This CDR3 is 14 amino acids long. The germline V gene has CDR1 DFQATT and CDR2 SNEGSKA (reference sequence). The CDR3 DNA reads TGCAGTGCTGTGGAACCTCCGCTATACAATGAGCAGTTCTTC. This sequence encodes CSAVEPPLYNEQFF.

The chain carries TRBV6-5 and TRBJ2-2; 12 bases are a match to TRBD2. The CDR3 totals 15 residues. Germline values: CDR1 MNHEY, CDR2 SVGAGI. V trimming: 5 bases; J trimming: 7 bases; junction bases outside the gene matches: 5. The CDR3 nucleotides read TGTGCCAGCAGTCCTAGCGGGAGGGTTTACGGGGAGCTGTTTTTT. Translating gives CASSPSGRVYGELFF.

This clonotype was observed many times. This sequence joins TRBV5-1 and TRBJ2-3; D may match TRBD1 or TRBD2 (5 bases each). This CDR3 comprises 15 residues. The V end was cut by 5 bases, the J end by 2 bases, with 15 bases between. Germline V lookup: CDR1 SGHRS, CDR2 YFSETQ. CDR3 sequence (DNA): TGCGCCAGCAGGGATGAGGGGCTCCCCACAGATACGCAGTATTTT. This gives the protein CASRDEGLPTDTQYF.

This chain uses TRBV6-5 with TRBJ1-1; 11 bases line up with TRBD1. From germline, CDR1 is MNHEY and CDR2 SVGAGI. Trimming at V came to 2 bases and at J to 3 bases, leaving 2 bases not matched to a gene. This CDR3 contains 15 residues. The CDR3 loop is CASSYLGQGDTEAFF. The CDR3, as DNA: TGTGCCAGCAGTTACCTGGGACAGGGGGACACTGAAGCTTTCTTT.

The V and J genes are TRBV27 and TRBJ2-7, with D possibly being TRBD2 (5 bases). The CDR3 consists of 14 residues. V gave up 5 bases and J gave up 5 bases, with 16 bases separating them. Germline CDR1 and CDR2: MNHEY and SMNVEV (reference sequence). CDR3 protein: CASSPSAGGNEQYF. CDR3 sequence (DNA): TGTGCCAGCAGTCCATCGGCGGGTGGAAACGAGCAGTACTTC.